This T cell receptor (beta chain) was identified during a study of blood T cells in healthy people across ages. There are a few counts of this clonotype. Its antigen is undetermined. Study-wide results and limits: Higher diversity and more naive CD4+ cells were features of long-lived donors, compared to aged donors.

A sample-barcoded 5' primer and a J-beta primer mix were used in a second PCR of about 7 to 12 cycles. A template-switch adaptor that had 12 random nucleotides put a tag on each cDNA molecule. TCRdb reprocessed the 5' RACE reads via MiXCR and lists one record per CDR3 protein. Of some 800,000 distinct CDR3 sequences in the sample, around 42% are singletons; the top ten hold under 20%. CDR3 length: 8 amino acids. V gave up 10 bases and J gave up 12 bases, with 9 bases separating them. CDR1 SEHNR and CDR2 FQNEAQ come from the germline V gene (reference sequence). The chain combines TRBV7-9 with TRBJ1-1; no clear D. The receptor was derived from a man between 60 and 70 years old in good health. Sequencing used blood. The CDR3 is CATSPSFF. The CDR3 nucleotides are TGTGCCACCTCGCCGTCTTTCTTT.